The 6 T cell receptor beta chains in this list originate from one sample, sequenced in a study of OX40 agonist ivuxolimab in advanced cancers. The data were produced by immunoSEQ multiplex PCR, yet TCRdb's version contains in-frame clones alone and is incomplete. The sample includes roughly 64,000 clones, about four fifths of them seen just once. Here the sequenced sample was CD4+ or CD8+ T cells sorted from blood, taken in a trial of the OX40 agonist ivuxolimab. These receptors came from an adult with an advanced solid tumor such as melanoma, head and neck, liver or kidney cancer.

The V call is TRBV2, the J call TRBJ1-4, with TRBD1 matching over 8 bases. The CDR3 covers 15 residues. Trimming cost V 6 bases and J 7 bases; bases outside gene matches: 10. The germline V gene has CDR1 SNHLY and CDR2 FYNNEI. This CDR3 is CASRNWGQVGEKLFF. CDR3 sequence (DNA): TGTGCCAGCAGAAACTGGGGACAGGTCGGTGAAAAACTGTTTTTT.

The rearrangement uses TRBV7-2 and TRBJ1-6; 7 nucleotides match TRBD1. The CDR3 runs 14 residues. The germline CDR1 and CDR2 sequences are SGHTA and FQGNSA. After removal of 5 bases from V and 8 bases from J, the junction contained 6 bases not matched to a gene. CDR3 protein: CASSQTGMYSPLHF. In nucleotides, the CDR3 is TGTGCCAGCAGCCAGACAGGGATGTATTCACCCCTCCACTTT. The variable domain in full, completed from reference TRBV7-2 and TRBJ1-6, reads GAGVSQSPSNKVTEKGKDVELRCDPISGHTALYWYRQSLGQGLEFLIYFQGNSAPDKSGLPSDRFSAERTGGSVSTLTIQRTQQEDSAVYLCASSQTGMYSPLHFGNGTRLTVT.

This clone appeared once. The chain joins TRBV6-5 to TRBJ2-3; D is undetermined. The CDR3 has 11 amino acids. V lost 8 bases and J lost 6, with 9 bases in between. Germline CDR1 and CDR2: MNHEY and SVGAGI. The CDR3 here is CASGTSDTQYF. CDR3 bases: TGTGCCAGCGGCACCTCGGATACGCAGTATTTT.

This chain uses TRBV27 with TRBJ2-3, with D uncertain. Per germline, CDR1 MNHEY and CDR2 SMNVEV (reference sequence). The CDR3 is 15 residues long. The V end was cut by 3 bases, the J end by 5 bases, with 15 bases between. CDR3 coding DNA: TGTGCCAGCAGTTTTGGTGCCAGGTGGGGAGATACGCAGTATTTT. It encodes CASSFGARWGDTQYF.

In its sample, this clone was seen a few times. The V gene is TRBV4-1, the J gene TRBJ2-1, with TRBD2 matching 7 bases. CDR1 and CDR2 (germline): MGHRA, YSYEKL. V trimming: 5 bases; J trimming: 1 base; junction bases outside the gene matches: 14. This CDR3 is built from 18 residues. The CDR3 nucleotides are TGCGCCAGCAGCGGTGGGGCTAGCGGAGCTACATCCTACAATGAGCAGTTCTTC. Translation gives CASSGGASGATSYNEQFF.

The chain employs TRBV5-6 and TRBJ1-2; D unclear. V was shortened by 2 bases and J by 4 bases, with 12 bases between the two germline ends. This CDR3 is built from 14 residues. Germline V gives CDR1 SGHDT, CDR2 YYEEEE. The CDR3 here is CASSFNSLGYGYTF. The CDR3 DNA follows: TGTGCCAGCAGCTTCAACTCACTGGGCTATGGCTACACCTTC.